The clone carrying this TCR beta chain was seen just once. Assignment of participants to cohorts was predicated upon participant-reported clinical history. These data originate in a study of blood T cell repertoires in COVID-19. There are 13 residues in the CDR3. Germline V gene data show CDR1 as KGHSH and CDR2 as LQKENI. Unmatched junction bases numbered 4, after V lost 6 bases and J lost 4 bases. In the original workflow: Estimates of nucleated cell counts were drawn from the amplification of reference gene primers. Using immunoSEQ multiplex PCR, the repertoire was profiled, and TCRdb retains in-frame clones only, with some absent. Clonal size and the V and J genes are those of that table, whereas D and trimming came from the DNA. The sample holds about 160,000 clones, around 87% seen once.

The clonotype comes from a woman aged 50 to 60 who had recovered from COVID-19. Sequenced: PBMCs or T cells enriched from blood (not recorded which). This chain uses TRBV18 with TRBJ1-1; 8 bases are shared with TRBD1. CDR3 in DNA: TGTGCCAGCTCCCTACAGGGGGGCACTGAAGCTTTCTTT. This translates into CASSLQGGTEAFF.